The clone carrying this TCR beta chain appeared once. These data are taken from a study of cytomegalovirus exposure and HLA in healthy donors. Only in-frame clones appear in the TCRdb table, and some are missing; sequencing was by immunoSEQ multiplex PCR. The sample lists roughly 59,000 clones; 92% were seen once. Germline V gene data show CDR1 as SGHRS and CDR2 as YFSETQ. Trimming took 4 bases from V and 0 from J, leaving 13 bases between them. This CDR3 has 15 residues. The TCR comes from a man aged 18 to 30 in good health and CMV-seropositive. The rearrangement joins TRBV5-1 to TRBJ1-2; perhaps TRBD1 as D (5 bases). The sequenced material came from PBMCs. For the CDR3, the DNA is TGCGCCAGCAGCAAGGACACCTACTCTAACTATGGCTACACCTTC. It translates to CASSKDTYSNYGYTF.